The clone carrying this T cell receptor beta chain was detected many times. TCRdb independently ran MiXCR on the RACE reads; one entry per CDR3 protein. The sample consists of tens of thousands of distinct CDR3 sequences, less than 3.5% of them appearing once. Trimming cost V 1 base and J 4 bases, with 20 bases left between them. In germline, CDR1 is SGHDT, CDR2 YYEEEE. The CDR3 covers 17 residues. These data are taken from a study of human T cells and chemical hapten exposure. Time point indicated: patch test 2, 6 weeks after DPC sensitization. Regarding treatment: therapeutic diphenylcyclopropenone sensitization with weekly scalp DPC.

The chain carries TRBV5-6 and TRBJ2-5; TRBD1 or TRBD2 may be the D gene (5 bases each). This sequence originates from a man in his forties or fifties with alopecia areata. Some clones in this sample may be carry-over from other donors' samples. Sequencing was performed on whole blood, taken in connection with sensitization to the hapten diphenylcyclopropenone (DPC). CDR3 sequence (DNA): TGTGCCAGCAGCTTGCGTGGGACGGGGTCCTTCACAGAGACCCAGTACTTC. Translated: CASSLRGTGSFTETQYF. Full variable domain (missing parts from reference TRBV5-6 and TRBJ2-5): DAGVTQSPTHLIKTRGQQVTLRCSPKSGHDTVSWYQQALGQGPQFIFQYYEEEERQRGNFPDRFSGHQFPNYSSELNVNALLLGDSALYLCASSLRGTGSFTETQYFGPGTRLLVL.